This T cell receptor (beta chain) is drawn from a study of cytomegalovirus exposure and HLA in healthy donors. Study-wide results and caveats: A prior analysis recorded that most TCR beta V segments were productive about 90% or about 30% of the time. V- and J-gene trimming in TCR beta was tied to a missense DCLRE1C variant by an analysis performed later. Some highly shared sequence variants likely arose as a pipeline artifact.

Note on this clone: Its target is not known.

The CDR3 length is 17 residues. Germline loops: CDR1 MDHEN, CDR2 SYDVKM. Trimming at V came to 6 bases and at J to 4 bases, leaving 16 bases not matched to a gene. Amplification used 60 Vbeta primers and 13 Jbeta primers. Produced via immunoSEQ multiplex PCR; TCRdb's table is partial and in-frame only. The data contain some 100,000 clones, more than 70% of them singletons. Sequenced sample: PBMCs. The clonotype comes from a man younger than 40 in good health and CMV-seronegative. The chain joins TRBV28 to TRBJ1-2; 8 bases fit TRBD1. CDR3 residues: CASSPAGTGDPAYGYTF. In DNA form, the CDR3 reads TGTGCCAGCAGCCCAGCCGGGACAGGAGACCCTGCCTATGGCTACACCTTC.